This T cell receptor (beta chain) was recorded in a study of T cell responses to AZD1222 COVID-19 vaccine. The data were produced by immunoSEQ multiplex PCR, yet TCRdb's version contains in-frame clones alone and is incomplete. This sample has roughly 140,000 clones, with around 91% found just once. This CDR3 is built from 13 residues. V gave up 0 bases and J gave up 5 bases, with 7 bases separating them. Looked up from germline, CDR1 is MNHEY and CDR2 is SVGAGI. This clone came up once. The J gene is TRBJ2-5, the V gene TRBV6-5; D is perhaps TRBD1 (5 bases). The sample here was peripheral blood, taken on day 0 of AZD1222 vaccination. The receptor was derived from an adult in good health. The CDR3 coding sequence is TGTGCCAGCAGTTACTCGGGGCGGGAGACCCAGTACTTC. This sequence encodes CASSYSGRETQYF.